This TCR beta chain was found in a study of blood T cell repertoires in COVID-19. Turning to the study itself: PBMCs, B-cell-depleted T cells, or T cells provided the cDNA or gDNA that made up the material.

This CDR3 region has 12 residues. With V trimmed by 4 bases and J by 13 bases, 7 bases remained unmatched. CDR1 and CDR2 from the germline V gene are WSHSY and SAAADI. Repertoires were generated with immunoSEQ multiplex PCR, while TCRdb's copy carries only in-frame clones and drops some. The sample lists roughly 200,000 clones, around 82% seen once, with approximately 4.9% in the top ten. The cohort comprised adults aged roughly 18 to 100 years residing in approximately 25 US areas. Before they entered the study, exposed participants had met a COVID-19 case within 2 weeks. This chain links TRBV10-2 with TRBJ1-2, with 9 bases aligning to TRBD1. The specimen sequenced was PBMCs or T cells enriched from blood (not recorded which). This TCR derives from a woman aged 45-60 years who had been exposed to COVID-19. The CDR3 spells CASSVGTGKITF. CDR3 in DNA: TGCGCCAGCAGTGTCGGGACAGGGAAAATCACCTTC.